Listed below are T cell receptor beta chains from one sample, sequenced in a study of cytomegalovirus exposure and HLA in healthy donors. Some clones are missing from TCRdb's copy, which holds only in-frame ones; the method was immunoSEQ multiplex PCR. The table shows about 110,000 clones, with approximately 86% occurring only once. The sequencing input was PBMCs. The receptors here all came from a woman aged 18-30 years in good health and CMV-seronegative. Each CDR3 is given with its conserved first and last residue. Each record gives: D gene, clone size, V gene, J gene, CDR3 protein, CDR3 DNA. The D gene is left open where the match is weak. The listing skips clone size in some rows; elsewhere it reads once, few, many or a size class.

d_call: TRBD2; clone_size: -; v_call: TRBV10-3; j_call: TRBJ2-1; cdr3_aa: CAISSGIGNEQFF; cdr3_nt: TGTGCCATCAGTAGCGGGATCGGCAATGAGCAGTTCTTC
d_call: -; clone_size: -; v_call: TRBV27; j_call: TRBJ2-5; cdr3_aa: CASKRWDSKEETQYF; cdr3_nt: TGTGCCAGCAAGCGATGGGACTCAAAAGAAGAGACCCAGTACTTC
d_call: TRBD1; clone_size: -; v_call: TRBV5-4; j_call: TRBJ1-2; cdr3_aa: CASSPIDRDYGYTF; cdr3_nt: TGTGCCAGCAGCCCTATCGACAGGGATTATGGCTACACCTTC
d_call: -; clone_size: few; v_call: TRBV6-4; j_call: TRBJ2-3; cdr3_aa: CASSEKGGDTTDTQYF; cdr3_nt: TGTGCCAGCAGTGAGAAAGGCGGGGATACCACAGATACGCAGTATTTT
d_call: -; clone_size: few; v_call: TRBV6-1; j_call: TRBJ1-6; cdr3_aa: CASSEGTNGNSPLHF; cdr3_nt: TGTGCCAGCAGTGAAGGGACAAATGGAAATTCACCCCTCCACTTT
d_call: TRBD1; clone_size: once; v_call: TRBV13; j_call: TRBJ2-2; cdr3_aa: CASSFGTGRGTGELFF; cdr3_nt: TGTGCCAGCAGCTTCGGGACAGGGCGCGGGACCGGGGAGCTGTTTTTT
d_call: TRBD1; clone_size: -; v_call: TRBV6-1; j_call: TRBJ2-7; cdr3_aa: CASRDRMTYEQYF; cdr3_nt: TGTGCCTCCCGGGACAGGATGACTTACGAGCAGTACTTC
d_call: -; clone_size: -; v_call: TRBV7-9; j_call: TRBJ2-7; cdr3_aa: CASSSPLGHAYEQYF; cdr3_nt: TGTGCCAGCAGCTCTCCCTTGGGGCATGCCTACGAGCAGTACTTC
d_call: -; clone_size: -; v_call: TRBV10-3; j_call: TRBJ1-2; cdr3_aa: CAISESGHRNYGYTF; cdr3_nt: TGTGCCATCAGTGAGTCCGGTCACAGAAACTATGGCTACACCTTC
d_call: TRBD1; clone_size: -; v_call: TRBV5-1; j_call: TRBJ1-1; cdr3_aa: CASNKDRGRDTEAFF; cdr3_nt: TGCGCCAGCAACAAGGACAGGGGGCGGGACACTGAAGCTTTCTTT
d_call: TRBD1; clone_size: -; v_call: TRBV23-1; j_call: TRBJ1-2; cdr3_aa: CASGQRDRSSNGYTF; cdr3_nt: TGCGCCAGCGGACAGAGGGACAGATCATCCAATGGCTACACCTTC
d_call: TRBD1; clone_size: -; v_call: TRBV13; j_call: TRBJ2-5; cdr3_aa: CASSLRDRGLSETQYF; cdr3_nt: TGTGCCAGCAGCTTACGGGACAGGGGGCTGTCGGAGACCCAGTACTTC
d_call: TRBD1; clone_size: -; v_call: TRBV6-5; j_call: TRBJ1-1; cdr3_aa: CASSYSAGGNTEAFF; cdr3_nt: TGTGCCAGCAGTTACTCGGCAGGGGGGAACACTGAAGCTTTCTTT
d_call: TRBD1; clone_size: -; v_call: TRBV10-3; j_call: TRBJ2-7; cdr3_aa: CAISEDRGGEQYF; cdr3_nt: TGTGCCATCAGTGAAGACAGGGGGGGGGAGCAGTACTTC
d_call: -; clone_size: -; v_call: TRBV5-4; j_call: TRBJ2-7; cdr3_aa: CASSLEIEGERAYEQYF; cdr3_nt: TGTGCCAGCAGCTTGGAAATTGAGGGGGAGAGAGCCTACGAGCAGTACTTC
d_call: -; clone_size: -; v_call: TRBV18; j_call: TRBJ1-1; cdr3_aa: CASSPPARRTEAFF; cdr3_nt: TGTGCCAGCTCACCACCTGCTAGAAGGACTGAAGCTTTCTTT
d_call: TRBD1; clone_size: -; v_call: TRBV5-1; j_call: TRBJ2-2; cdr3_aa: CASRRPGTGVGGELFF; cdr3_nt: TGCGCCAGCAGACGTCCCGGGACAGGGGTTGGCGGGGAGCTGTTTTTT
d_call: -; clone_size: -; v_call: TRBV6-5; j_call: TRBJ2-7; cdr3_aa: CASSRGTEPDGEQYF; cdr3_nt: TGTGCCAGCAGTCGCGGGACAGAGCCCGACGGGGAGCAGTACTTC
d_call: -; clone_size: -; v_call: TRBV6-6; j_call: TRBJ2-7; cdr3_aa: CASSTGGYEQYF; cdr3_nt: TGTGCCAGCAGTACCGGGGGCTACGAGCAGTACTTC
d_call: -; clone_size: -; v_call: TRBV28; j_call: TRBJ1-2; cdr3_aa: CASSSLQGWNYGYTF; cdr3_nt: TGTGCCAGCAGTTCACTTCAGGGGTGGAACTATGGCTACACCTTC
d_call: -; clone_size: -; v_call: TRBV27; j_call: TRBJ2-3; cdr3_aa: CASSLYSSTDTQYF; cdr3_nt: TGTGCCAGCAGTTTATATTCGAGCACAGATACGCAGTATTTT
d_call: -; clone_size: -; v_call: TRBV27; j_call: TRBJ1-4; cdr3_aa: CASSLWGRREKLFF; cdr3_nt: TGTGCCAGCAGTTTATGGGGGCGCCGGGAAAAACTGTTTTTT
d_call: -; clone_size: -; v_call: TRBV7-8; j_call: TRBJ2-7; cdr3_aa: CASSLDRGPPEQYF; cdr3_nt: TGTGCCAGCAGCTTAGATAGGGGTCCCCCCGAGCAGTACTTC
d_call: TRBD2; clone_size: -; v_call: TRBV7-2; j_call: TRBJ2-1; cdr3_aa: CASSLAGGGSYNEQFF; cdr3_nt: TGTGCCAGCAGCTTAGCCGGCGGGGGATCCTACAATGAGCAGTTCTTC
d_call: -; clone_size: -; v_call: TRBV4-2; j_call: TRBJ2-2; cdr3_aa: CASSLEQGPAGELFF; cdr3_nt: TGTGCCAGCAGCCTAGAACAGGGACCGGCCGGGGAGCTGTTTTTT
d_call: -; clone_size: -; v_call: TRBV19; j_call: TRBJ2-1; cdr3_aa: CASSITGQPKSNEQFF; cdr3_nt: TGTGCCAGTAGTATTACTGGACAGCCCAAGTCGAATGAGCAGTTCTTC
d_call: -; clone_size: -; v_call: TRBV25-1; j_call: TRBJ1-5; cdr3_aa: CASSPGENGQPQHF; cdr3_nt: TGTGCCAGCAGTCCCGGGGAGAATGGTCAGCCCCAGCATTTT
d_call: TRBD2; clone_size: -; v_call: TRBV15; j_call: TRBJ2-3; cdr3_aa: CATSRERAGGQDTQYF; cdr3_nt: TGTGCCACCAGCAGAGAACGAGCGGGGGGCCAGGATACGCAGTATTTT